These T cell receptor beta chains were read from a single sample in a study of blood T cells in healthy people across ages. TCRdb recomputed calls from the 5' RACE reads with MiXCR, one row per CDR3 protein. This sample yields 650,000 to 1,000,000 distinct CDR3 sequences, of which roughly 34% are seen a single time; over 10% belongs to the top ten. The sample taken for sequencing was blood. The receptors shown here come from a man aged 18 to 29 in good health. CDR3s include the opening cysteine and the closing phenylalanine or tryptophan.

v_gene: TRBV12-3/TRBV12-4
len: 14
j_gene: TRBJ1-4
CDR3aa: CASRHRGYSEKLFF

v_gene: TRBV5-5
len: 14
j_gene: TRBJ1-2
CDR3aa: CASRQYQGEGGYTF

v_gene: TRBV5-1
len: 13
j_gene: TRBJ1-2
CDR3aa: CASNLGGNYGYTF

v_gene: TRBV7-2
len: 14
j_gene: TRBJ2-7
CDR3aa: CASSLKTDRGAQYF

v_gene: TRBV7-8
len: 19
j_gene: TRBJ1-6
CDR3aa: CASSLEGRGSAPYNSPLHF

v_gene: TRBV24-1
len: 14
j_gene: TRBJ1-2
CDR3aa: CATSDRDRAPGYTF

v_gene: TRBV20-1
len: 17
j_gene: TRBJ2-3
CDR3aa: CSAGAPTTTKLSNTQYF

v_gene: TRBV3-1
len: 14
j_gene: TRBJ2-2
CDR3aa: CASSHSGATGELFF

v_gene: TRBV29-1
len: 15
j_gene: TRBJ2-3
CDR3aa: CSVATQGQSTDTQYF

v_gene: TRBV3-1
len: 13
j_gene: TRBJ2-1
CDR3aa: CASSQDQGNEQFF

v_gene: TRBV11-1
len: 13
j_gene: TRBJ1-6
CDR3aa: CASSLEEVAPLHF

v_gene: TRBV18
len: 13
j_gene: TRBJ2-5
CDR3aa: CASPPPSGPEQYF

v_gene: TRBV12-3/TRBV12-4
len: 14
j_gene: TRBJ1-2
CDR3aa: CASDAGQGADDYTF

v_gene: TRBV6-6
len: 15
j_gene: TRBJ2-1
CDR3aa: CASSYAGTPYNEQFF

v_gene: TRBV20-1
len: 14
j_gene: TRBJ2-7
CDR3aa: CSAPRTSGVYEQYF

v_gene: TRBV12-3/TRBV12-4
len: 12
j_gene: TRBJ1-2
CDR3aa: CASYHGEYGYTF

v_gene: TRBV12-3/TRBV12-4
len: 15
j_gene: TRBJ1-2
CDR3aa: CASSLISGQGNGYTF

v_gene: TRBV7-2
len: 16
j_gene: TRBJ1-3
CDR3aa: CASSLSSPSSGNTIYF

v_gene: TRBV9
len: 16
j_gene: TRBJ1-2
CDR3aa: CASSVAPAPGSYGYTF

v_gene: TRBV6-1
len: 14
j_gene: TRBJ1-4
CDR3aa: CASRQGPGDEKLFF

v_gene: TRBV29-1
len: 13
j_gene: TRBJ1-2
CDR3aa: CSVEDNRGYGYTF

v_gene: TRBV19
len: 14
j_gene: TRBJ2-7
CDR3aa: CASTPALADNEQYF

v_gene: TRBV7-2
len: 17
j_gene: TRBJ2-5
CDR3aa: CASSPRLVAGSQETQYF

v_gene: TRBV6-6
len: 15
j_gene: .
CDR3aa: CASSYSAGPWETQYF

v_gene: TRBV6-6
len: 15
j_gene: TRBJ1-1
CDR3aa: CASNHADSTNTEAFF

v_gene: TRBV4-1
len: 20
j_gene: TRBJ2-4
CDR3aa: CASSQRGGDVVPQAKNIQYF

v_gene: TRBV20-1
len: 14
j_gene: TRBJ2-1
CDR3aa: CSALNPTAYNEQFF

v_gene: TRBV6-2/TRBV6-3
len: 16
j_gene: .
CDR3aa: CASSLTGASSYNEQYF

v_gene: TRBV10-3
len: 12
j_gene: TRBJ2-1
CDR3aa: CATWSCYNEQFF

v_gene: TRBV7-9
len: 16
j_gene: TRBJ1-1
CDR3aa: CASSFNGGGRKTEAFF

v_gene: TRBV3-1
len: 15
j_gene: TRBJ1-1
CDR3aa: CASSQPGRRSTEAFF

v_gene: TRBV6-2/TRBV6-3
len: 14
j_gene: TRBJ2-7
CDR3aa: CASSGGTSSNEQYF

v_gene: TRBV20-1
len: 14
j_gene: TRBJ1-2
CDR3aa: CSAGQGGVSYGYTF

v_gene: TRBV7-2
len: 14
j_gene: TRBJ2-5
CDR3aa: CASSSLGGVETQYF

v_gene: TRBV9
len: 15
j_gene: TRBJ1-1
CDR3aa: CASSALTRPNTEAFF

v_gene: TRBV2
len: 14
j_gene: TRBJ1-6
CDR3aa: CASSPNPYNSPLHF

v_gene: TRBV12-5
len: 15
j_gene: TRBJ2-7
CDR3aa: CASGSTGALTYEQYF

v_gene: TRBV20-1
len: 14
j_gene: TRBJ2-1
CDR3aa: CSAKSGGASQEQFF

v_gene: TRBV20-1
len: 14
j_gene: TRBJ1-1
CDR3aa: CSARADRENTEAFF

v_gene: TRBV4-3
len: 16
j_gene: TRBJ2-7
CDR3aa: CASSQATSLSSYEQYF

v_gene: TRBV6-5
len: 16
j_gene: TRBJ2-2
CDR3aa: CASSYNPRGRTGELFF

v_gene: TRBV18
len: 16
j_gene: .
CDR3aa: CASSPQASGGENIQYF

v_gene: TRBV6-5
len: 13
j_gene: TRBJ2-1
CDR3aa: CASRKGVGNEQFF

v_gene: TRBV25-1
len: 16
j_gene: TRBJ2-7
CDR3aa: CASYVRRDRYCSEQYF

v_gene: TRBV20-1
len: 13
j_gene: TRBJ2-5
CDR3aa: CSAPTGAWETQYF

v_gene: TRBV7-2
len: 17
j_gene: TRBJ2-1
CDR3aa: CASSVTSGGKVYNEQFF

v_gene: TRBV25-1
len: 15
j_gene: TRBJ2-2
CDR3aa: CASSDWTGNTGELFF

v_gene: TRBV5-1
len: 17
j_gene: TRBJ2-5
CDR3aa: CASSRNQGQLTQETQYF

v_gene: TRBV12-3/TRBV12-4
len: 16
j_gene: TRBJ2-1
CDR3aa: CASSLALRGHYNEQFF

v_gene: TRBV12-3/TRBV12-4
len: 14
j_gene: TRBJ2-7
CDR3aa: CASSFGRGGYEQYF

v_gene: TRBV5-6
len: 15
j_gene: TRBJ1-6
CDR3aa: CASSLRQVVNSPLHF

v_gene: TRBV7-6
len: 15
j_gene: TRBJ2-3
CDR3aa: CASSSQGARTDAQYF

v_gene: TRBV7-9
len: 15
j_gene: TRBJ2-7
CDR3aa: CASSTTGGSYNEQYF

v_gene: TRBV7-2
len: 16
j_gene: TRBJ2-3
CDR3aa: CASSLGPSASFNTQYF

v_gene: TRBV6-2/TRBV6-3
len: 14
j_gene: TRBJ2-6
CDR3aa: CASSYDPGANVLTF

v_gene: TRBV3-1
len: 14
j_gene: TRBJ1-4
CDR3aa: CASSYPGRNEKLFF

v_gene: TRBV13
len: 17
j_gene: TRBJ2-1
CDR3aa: CASSKRRAGVRVRGQFF

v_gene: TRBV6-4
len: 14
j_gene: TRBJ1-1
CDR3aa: CASSKTGWNTEAFF

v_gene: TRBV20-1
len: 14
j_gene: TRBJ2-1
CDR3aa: CSARVRSSYNEQFF